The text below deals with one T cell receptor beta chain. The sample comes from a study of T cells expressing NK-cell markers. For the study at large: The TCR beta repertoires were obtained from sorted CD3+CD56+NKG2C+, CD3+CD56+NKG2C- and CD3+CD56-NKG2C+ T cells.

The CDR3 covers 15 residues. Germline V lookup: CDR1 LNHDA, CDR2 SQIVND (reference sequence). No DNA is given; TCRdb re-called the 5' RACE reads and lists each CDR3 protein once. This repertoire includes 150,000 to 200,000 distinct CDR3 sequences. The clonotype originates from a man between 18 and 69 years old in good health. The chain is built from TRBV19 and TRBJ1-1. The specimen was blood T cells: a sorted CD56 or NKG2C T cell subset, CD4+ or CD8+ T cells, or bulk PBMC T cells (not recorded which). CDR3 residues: CASSAPEGWNTEAFF.